This record concerns one TCR beta chain sequence. This specimen belongs to a study of blood T cell repertoires in COVID-19. The overall study: Samples taken during acute and convalescent COVID-19 were collected in the United States, Italy and Spain. PBMCs, B-cell-depleted T cells, or T cells were the source of the cDNA or gDNA that made up the material.

Profiling relied on immunoSEQ multiplex PCR, and the TCRdb table lists in-frame clones only, not all of them. This table holds 240,000 or so clones, 85% to 90% found once. The sequence derives from a man in his fifties or sixties with acute or convalescent COVID-19. The source material was peripheral blood.

CDR3 DNA: TGTGCCAGCAGCTTAGTTACTAGCGAGAATGAGCAGTTCTTC. Translating it yields CASSLVTSENEQFF. The gene calls are TRBV7-2 and TRBJ2-1; 7 nucleotides match TRBD2. V gave up 1 base and J gave up 7 bases; unmatched junction bases: 4. CDR3 length: 14 amino acids. Germline V gives CDR1 SGHTA, CDR2 FQGNSA.